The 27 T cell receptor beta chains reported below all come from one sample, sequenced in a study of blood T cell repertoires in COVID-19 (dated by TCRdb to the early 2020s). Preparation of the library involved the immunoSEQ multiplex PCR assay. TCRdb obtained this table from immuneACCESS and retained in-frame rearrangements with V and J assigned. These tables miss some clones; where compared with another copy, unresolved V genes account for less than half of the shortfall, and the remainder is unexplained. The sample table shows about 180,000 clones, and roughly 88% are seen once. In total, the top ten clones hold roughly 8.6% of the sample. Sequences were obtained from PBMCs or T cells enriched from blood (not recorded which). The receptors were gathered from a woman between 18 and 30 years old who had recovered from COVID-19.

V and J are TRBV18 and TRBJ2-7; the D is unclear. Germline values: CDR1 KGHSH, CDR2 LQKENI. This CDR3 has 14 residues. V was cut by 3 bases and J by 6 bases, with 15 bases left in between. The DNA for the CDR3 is TGTGCCAGCTCACCCACCAGCAGGTACCCCGAGCAGTACTTC. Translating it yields CASSPTSRYPEQYF. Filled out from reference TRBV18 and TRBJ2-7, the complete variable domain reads NAGVMQNPRHLVRRRGQEARLRCSPMKGHSHVYWYRQLPEEGLKFMVYLQKENIIDESGMPKERFSAEFPKEGPSILRIQQVVRGDSAAYFCASSPTSRYPEQYFGPGTRLTVT.

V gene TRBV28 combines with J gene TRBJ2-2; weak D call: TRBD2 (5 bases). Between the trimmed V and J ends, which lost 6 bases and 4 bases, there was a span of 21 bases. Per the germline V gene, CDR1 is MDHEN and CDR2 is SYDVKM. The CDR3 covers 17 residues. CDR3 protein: CASRKGLGIEGTGELFF. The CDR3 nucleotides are TGTGCCAGCAGGAAAGGACTGGGGATAGAGGGCACCGGGGAGCTGTTTTTT.

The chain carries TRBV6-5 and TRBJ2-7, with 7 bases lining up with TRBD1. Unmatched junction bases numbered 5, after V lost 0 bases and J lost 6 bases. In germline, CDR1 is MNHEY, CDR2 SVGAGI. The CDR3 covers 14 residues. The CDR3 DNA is TGTGCCAGCAGTTACTCGACAGGGTCAAGCGAGCAGTACTTC. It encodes CASSYSTGSSEQYF.

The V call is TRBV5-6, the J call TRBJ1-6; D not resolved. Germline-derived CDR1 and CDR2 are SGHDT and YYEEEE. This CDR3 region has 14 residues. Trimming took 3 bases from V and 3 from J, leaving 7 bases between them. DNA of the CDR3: TGTGCCAGCAGCTATTTCGGCTATAATTCACCCCTCCACTTT. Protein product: CASSYFGYNSPLHF.

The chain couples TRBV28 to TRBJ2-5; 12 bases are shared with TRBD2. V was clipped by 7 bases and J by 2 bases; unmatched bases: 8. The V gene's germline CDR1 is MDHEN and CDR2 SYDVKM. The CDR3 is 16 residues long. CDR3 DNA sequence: TGTGCCAGCACAACTCGGACTAGCGGGGTACAAGAGACCCAGTACTTC. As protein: CASTTRTSGVQETQYF.

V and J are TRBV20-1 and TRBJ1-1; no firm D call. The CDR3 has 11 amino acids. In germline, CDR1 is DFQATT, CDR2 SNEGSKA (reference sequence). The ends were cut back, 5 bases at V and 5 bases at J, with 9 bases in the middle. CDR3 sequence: CSAPTSTEAFF. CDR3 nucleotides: TGCAGTGCTCCAACAAGTACTGAAGCTTTCTTT.

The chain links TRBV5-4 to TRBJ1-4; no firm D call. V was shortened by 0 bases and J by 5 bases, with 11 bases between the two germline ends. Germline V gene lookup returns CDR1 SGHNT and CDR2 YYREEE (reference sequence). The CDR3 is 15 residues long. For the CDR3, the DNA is TGTGCCAGCAGCTTGGATCTCTCCGAGAATGAAAAACTGTTTTTT. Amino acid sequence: CASSLDLSENEKLFF.

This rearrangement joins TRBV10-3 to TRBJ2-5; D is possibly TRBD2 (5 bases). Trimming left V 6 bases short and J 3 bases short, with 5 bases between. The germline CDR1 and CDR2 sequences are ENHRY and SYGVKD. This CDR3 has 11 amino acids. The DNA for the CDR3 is TGTGCCATCAGCGGGAAAGAGACCCAGTACTTC. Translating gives CAISGKETQYF.

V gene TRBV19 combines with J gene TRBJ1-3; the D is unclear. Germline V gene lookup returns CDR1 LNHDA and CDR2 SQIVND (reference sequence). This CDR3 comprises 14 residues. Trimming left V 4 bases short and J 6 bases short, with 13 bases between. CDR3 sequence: CASSNPGDTNTIYF. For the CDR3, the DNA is TGTGCCAGTAGTAATCCTGGAGATACAAACACCATATATTTT.

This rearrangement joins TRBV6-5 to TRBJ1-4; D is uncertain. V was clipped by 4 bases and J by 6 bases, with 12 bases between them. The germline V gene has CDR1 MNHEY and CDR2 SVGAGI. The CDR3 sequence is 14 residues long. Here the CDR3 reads CASSWNSGDEKLFF. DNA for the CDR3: TGTGCCAGCAGTTGGAACAGCGGCGATGAAAAACTGTTTTTT.

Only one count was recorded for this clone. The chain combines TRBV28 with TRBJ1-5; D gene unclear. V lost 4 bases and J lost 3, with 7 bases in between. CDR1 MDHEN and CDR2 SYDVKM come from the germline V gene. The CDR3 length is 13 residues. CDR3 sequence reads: CASSSRFNQPQHF. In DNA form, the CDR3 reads TGTGCCAGCAGTTCTAGGTTCAATCAGCCCCAGCATTTT.

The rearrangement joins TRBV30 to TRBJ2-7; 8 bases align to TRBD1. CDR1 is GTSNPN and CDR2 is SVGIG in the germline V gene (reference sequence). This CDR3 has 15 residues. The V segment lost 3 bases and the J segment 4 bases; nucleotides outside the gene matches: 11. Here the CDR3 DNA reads TGTGCCTGGAGCTGGGGGACAGGTTTCAGGTACGAGCAGTACTTC. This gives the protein CAWSWGTGFRYEQYF.

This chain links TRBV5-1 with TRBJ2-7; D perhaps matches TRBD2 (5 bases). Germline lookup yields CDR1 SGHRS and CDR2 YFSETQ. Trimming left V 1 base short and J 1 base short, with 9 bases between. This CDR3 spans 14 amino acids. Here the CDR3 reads CASSLTGNSYEQYF. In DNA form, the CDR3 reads TGCGCCAGCAGCTTGACGGGGAATTCCTACGAGCAGTACTTC.

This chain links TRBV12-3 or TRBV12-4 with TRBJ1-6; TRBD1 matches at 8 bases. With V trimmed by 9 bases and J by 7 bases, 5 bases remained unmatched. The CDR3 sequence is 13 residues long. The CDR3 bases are TGTGCCAGTGGACAGGGCCTAAATTCACCCCTCCACTTT. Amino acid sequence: CASGQGLNSPLHF.

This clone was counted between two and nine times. CDR3 in DNA: TGTGCCAGCAGCTTTCGACAGGGGGGCACCGGGGAGCTGTTTTTT. Encoded protein: CASSFRQGGTGELFF. The V call is TRBV11-2, the J call TRBJ2-2; 9 bases line up with TRBD1. The CDR3 consists of 15 residues. J gave up 4 bases and V 3 bases, and 3 bases lay outside the gene matches. Germline CDR1 SGHAT, CDR2 FQNNGV.

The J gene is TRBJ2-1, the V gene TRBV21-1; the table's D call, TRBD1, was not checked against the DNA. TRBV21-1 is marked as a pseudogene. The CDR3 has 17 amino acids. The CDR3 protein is CASSKEGKAETNNEQFF. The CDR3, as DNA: TGTGCCAGCAGCAAAGAGGGGAAGGCAGAAACCAACAATGAGCAGTTCTTC.

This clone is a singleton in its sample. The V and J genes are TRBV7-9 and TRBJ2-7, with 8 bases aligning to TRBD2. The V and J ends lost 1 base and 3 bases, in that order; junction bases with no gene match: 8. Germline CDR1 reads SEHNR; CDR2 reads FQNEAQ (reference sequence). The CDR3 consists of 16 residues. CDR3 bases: TGTGCCAGCAGCTTAGTCCCGACTAGCGATCACTACGAGCAGTACTTC. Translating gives CASSLVPTSDHYEQYF.

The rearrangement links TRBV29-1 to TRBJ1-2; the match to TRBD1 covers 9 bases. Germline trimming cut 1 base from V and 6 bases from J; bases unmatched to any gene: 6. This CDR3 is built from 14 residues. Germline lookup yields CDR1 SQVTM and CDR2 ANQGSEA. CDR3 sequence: CSVEAGQGINGYTF. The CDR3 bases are TGCAGCGTTGAAGCAGGACAGGGGATCAATGGCTACACCTTC.

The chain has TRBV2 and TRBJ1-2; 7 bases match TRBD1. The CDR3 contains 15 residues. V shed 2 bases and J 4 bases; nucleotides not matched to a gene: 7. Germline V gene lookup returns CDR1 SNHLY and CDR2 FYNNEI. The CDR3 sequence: CASSERDSGSYGYTF. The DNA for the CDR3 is TGTGCCAGCAGTGAAAGGGACAGTGGATCCTATGGCTACACCTTC.

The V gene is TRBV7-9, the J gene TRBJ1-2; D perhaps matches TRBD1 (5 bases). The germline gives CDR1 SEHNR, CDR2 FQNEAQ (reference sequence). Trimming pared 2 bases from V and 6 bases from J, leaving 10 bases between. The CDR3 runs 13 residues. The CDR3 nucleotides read TGTGCCAGCAGCTTACGTCCGACAGATGGCTACACCTTC. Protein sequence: CASSLRPTDGYTF.

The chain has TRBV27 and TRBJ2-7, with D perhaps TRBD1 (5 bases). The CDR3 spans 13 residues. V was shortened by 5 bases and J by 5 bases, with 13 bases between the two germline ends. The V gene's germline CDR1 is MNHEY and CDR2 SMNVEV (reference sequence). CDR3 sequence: CASSSQGRNEQYF. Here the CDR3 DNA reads TGTGCCAGCAGTAGCCAGGGCCGCAACGAGCAGTACTTC.

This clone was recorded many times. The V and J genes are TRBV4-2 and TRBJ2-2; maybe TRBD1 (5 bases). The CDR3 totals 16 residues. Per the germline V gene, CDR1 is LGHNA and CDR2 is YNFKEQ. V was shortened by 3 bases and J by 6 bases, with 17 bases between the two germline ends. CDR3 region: CASSHSLAEGAGELFF. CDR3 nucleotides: TGTGCCAGCAGCCACAGTCTGGCCGAAGGGGCCGGGGAGCTGTTTTTT.

The CDR3 nucleotides are TGCGCCAGCAGCCCTAGTTCGCGTGGACAGGGGGTTTCCTACGAGCAGTACTTC. Translation: CASSPSSRGQGVSYEQYF. V is TRBV4-1 and J is TRBJ2-7, with 10 bases fitting TRBD1. Losses at the gene ends were 4 bases for V and 1 base for J; bases not matched to a gene: 13. Germline assignment: CDR1 MGHRA and CDR2 YSYEKL. This CDR3 region has 18 residues.

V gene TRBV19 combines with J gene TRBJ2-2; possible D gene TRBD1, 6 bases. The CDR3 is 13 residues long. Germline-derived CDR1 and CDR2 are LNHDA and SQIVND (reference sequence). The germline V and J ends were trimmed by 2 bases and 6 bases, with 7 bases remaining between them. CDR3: CASSIQGSGELFF. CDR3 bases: TGTGCCAGTAGTATACAGGGGTCCGGGGAGCTGTTTTTT.

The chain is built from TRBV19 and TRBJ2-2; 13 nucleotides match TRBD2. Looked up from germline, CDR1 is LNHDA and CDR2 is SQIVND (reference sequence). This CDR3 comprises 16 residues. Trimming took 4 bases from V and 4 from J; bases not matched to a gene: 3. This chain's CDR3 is CASSRGTSGTTGELFF. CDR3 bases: TGTGCCAGTAGTAGGGGGACTAGCGGGACCACCGGGGAGCTGTTTTTT.

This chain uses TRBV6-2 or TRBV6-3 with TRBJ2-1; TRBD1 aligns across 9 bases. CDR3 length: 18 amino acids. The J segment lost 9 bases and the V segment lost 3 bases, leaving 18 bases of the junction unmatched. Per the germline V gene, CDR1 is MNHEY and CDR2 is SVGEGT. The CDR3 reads CASSYRLPGQGVLGEQFF. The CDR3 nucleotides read TGTGCCAGCAGTTATCGGTTGCCGGGACAGGGAGTTCTTGGTGAGCAGTTCTTC.

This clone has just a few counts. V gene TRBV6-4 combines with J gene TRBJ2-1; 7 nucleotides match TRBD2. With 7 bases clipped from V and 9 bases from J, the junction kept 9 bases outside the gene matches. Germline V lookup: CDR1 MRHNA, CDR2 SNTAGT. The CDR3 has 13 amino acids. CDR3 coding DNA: TGTGCCAGCACCGCGGGAGAAAGTGGTGAGCAGTTCTTC. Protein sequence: CASTAGESGEQFF.